The clone carrying this T cell receptor beta chain was seen only a few times. Its specificity is not known. The sample originates from a study of beta chain features in type 1 diabetes. As for the study in general: Cells sorted and examined across all samples totaled nearly 110,000,000.

TCRB transcripts that were expressed got sequenced, as all of the isolated RNA had been reverse transcribed. Sequencing of naive, central memory and regulatory T cell samples gave an average of roughly 3.5 million reads. Measured with immunoSEQ multiplex PCR; TCRdb has only the in-frame clones, and not every one. The sample shows 150,000 or so clones, about 9.7% of them seen only once. Overall study results and limits: Among type 1 diabetes patients, VDJ junctions had fewer insertions and more deletions.

The CDR3 has 14 residues. Deletions cut 5 bases from V and 0 bases from J, with 14 bases between. Germline CDR1 reads SQVTM; CDR2 reads ANQGSEA. The chain links TRBV29-1 to TRBJ2-7; TRBD1 might be the D (5 bases). The sequence was obtained from a woman aged 40 to 50 in good health. The specimen was central memory CD4+ T cells from blood. The CDR3 DNA is TGCAGCGTTAGCTGGGGCATAAGCTCCTACGAGCAGTACTTC. Translating it yields CSVSWGISSYEQYF.